The rows below give T cell receptor beta chains drawn from one sample of a study of shared clonotypes between healthy human individuals. This table comes from immunoSEQ multiplex PCR, and its TCRdb copy is limited to in-frame clones, with some not included. This table has some 1.1 million clones, roughly 80% appearing once. Sequencing was carried out using memory CD4+ T cells from PBMCs. Source of these receptors: a man aged 18 to 29 in good health. Some clones in this sample may be carry-over from other donors' samples. CDR3s include the opening cysteine and the closing phenylalanine or tryptophan. Each record gives: V gene, J gene, clone size, D gene, CDR3 protein, CDR3 DNA. D genes are given only for firm matches. Size is omitted from some rows. Given values are once, few, many or a class for expanded clones.

V: TRBV25-1
J: TRBJ2-7
size: -
D: -
CDR3: CASSRGTVQYEQYF
DNA: TGTGCCAGCAGCAGAGGGACGGTTCAATACGAGCAGTACTTC

V: TRBV27
J: TRBJ2-6
size: -
D: -
CDR3: CASRRSSGANVLTF
DNA: TGTGCCAGCCGCCGGAGCTCTGGGGCCAACGTCCTGACTTTC

V: TRBV27
J: TRBJ1-1
size: -
D: -
CDR3: CASSLSRANTEAFF
DNA: TGTGCCAGCAGTTTATCGCGTGCGAACACTGAAGCTTTCTTT

V: TRBV2
J: TRBJ1-3
size: -
D: -
CDR3: CASSEINKYGNTIYF
DNA: TGTGCCAGCAGTGAGATCAACAAGTATGGAAACACCATATATTTT

V: TRBV6-1
J: TRBJ1-2
size: -
D: -
CDR3: CASIDRRGYTF
DNA: TGTGCCAGCATTGACAGGCGGGGCTACACCTTC

V: TRBV9
J: TRBJ2-7
size: -
D: TRBD1
CDR3: CASSYRDRTYEQYF
DNA: TGTGCCAGCAGTTACCGGGACAGAACGTACGAGCAGTACTTC

V: TRBV28
J: TRBJ1-1
size: few
D: -
CDR3: CASSSGVLNTEAFF
DNA: TGTGCCAGCAGTAGCGGAGTCTTGAACACTGAAGCTTTCTTT

V: TRBV29-1
J: TRBJ1-2
size: few
D: -
CDR3: CSVVVGANYGYTF
DNA: TGCAGCGTTGTAGTGGGGGCTAACTATGGCTACACCTTC

V: TRBV5-4
J: TRBJ2-1
size: -
D: TRBD2
CDR3: CASSFRTSGSSNEQFF
DNA: TGTGCCAGCAGCTTCCGGACTAGCGGGAGTTCAAATGAGCAGTTCTTC

V: TRBV5-1
J: TRBJ2-7
size: -
D: -
CDR3: CASSWETTSYEQYF
DNA: TGCGCCAGCAGCTGGGAAACGACATCCTACGAGCAGTACTTC

V: TRBV9
J: TRBJ2-1
size: -
D: TRBD2
CDR3: CASSVAGGSKNEQFF
DNA: TGTGCCAGCAGCGTAGCCGGCGGGAGCAAGAATGAGCAGTTCTTC

V: TRBV27
J: TRBJ2-1
size: -
D: -
CDR3: CASSLWGRAGSSYNEQFF
DNA: TGTGCCAGCAGTTTGTGGGGGCGCGCGGGAAGCTCCTACAATGAGCAGTTCTTC

V: TRBV5-4
J: TRBJ1-2
size: -
D: -
CDR3: CASSFPMVYGYTF
DNA: TGTGCCAGCAGCTTCCCGATGGTCTATGGCTACACCTTC

V: TRBV27
J: TRBJ1-1
size: few
D: -
CDR3: CASYGRENTEAFF
DNA: TGTGCCAGCTATGGGCGGGAAAACACTGAAGCTTTCTTT

V: TRBV19
J: TRBJ1-5
size: -
D: -
CDR3: CASSIGQKSQPQHF
DNA: TGTGCCAGTAGTATAGGACAGAAGAGCCAGCCCCAGCATTTT

V: TRBV6-5
J: TRBJ2-7
size: -
D: -
CDR3: CASSKVGGVEQYF
DNA: TGTGCCAGCAGTAAGGTCGGCGGGGTCGAGCAGTACTTC

V: TRBV27
J: TRBJ2-4
size: -
D: -
CDR3: CASRQGGGIQYF
DNA: TGTGCCAGCAGACAAGGGGGGGGCATTCAGTACTTC

V: TRBV9
J: TRBJ2-1
size: -
D: TRBD2
CDR3: CASSVGTGTSGYNEQFF
DNA: TGTGCCAGCAGCGTAGGAACCGGGACTAGCGGGTACAATGAGCAGTTCTTC

V: TRBV6-7
J: TRBJ2-7
size: -
D: -
CDR3: CARSTQGIGPYEQYF
DNA: TGTGCCAGAAGCACCCAGGGAATTGGGCCCTACGAGCAGTACTTC

V: TRBV5-1
J: TRBJ1-4
size: few
D: TRBD1
CDR3: CASSPWTGEVGEKLFF
DNA: TGCGCCAGCAGCCCCTGGACAGGCGAAGTTGGTGAAAAACTGTTTTTT

V: TRBV27
J: TRBJ2-2
size: -
D: TRBD2
CDR3: CASSLFTSGRANTGELFF
DNA: TGTGCCAGCAGTTTATTTACTAGCGGGAGGGCGAACACCGGGGAGCTGTTTTTT

V: TRBV2
J: TRBJ2-4
size: -
D: TRBD1
CDR3: CASNPGQGAGRAKNIQYF
DNA: TGTGCCAGCAATCCGGGACAGGGGGCAGGGAGGGCCAAAAACATTCAGTACTTC

V: TRBV25-1
J: TRBJ2-7
size: once
D: -
CDR3: CASTRLGQQYF
DNA: TGTGCCAGCACGCGACTTGGTCAGCAGTACTTC

V: TRBV29-1
J: TRBJ1-2
size: few
D: -
CDR3: CSVGPGPNYGYTF
DNA: TGCAGCGTTGGGCCCGGGCCAAACTATGGCTACACCTTC

V: TRBV7-9
J: TRBJ2-1
size: -
D: -
CDR3: CASSLDPHRNNEQFF
DNA: TGTGCCAGCAGCTTAGACCCACACAGAAACAATGAGCAGTTCTTC

V: TRBV2
J: TRBJ2-1
size: -
D: -
CDR3: CASSDYNEQFF
DNA: TGTGCCAGCAGCGACTACAATGAGCAGTTCTTC

V: TRBV28
J: TRBJ2-3
size: -
D: -
CDR3: CASTSQGQDGDTQYF
DNA: TGTGCCAGCACGTCGCAGGGGCAAGACGGGGATACGCAGTATTTT

V: TRBV5-4
J: TRBJ2-7
size: -
D: TRBD2
CDR3: CASSSLSGGLPYEQYF
DNA: TGTGCCAGCAGCTCCCTATCGGGAGGGCTGCCCTACGAGCAGTACTTC

V: TRBV28
J: TRBJ2-5
size: few
D: -
CDR3: CASTNSDRAEAQYF
DNA: TGTGCCAGCACCAACTCGGACCGGGCGGAGGCCCAGTACTTC

V: TRBV9
J: TRBJ2-1
size: many
D: -
CDR3: CASSVGVENNEQFF
DNA: TGTGCCAGCAGCGTAGGCGTAGAGAACAATGAGCAGTTCTTC